This T cell receptor beta chain was recorded in a study of regulatory T cells in long-lasting Graves disease. CDR3 size: 17 residues. Germline V gene sequence: CDR1 SQVTM, CDR2 ANQGSEA. Sequencing libraries for TCR beta were prepared with iRepertoire HTBI primers and Arm-PCR of CDR3 regions. In the original processing: The samples yielded about 60 TRBV and 13 to 15 TRBJ segments. TCRdb re-called the multiplex PCR reads through MiXCR, storing one row per CDR3 protein. The V and J calls here are based on TCRdb, not the publication. The sample consists of a few hundred thousand distinct CDR3 sequences, about a fifth of them appearing once. The table lists this clonotype with a count of one. An end of the junction differs from the germline gene, which may be a read error. As for time point: persistent/refractory GD, antithyroid drugs over 5 years with positive TRAb. The TCR library was prepared using RNA isolated from PBMCs.

The material was peripheral blood mononuclear cells (PBMCs), obtained when the disease was refractory, from a patient treated with antithyroid drugs. The chain recombines TRBV29-1 with TRBJ2-2; TRBD2 aligns across 12 bases. This receptor was taken from a female donor with Graves disease. For the CDR3, the DNA is TGCAGCGTCGAAGAGACTAGCGGGGGAGCTAACACCGGGGAGCTGTTTTTT. Its translation: CSVEETSGGANTGELFF.